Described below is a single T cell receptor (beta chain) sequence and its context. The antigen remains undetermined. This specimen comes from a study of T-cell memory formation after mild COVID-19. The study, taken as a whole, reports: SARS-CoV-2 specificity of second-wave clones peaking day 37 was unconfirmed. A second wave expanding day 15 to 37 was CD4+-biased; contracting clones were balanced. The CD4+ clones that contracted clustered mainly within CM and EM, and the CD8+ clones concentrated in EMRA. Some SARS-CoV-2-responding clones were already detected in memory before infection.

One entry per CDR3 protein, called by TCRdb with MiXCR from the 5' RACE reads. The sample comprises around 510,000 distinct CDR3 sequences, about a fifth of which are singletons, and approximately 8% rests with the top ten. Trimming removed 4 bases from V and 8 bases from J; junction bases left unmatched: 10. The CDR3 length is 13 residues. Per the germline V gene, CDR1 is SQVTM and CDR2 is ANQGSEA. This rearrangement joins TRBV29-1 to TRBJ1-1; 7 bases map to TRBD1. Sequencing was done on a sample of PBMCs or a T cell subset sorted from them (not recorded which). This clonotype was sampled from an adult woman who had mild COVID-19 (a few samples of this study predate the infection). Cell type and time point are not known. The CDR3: CSVVPDRIAEAFF. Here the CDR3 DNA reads TGCAGCGTTGTCCCGGACAGGATCGCCGAAGCTTTCTTT.